By frequency, the clone carrying this T cell receptor (beta chain) is medium-sized. Its antigen remains unidentified. This record comes from a study of T cell clusters in autoimmune cytopenias. Whole-study context: TRB sequencing had a median approximately 50,000 reads and 2,350 distinct clonotypes per sample.

One tube held mixed TRB-A and TRB-B primer pools for touch-down PCR. One entry per CDR3 protein, without DNA, is what TCRdb gives after re-calling the multiplex PCR reads. The data show around 2,700 distinct CDR3 sequences, and the top ten clones hold 5.5% to 8.5%. Study-wide points: Primary autoimmune cytopenia patients appeared to lack physiological T cell clusters present in healthy donors.

TRB amplification used roughly 250 ng of peripheral blood genomic DNA. The CDR3 covers 15 residues. Germline V gene sequence: CDR1 SEHNR, CDR2 FQNEAQ (reference sequence). These data are also associated with another study on T cell repertoires in aging, cancer and after chemotherapy.

Sequencing was done on a sample of peripheral blood. The chain is built from TRBV7-9 and TRBJ1-1. This receptor was taken from a human donor in good health. The CDR3 sequence is CASSLVGRANTEAFF.